A selection of T cell receptor beta chains follows, all from one sample in a study of blood T cell repertoires in COVID-19. Assay used: immunoSEQ multiplex PCR; TCRdb lists only in-frame clones, some missing. Here the sample spans about 440,000 clones, roughly 90% being singletons. The sequencing sample was made of peripheral blood. These receptors all come from a woman aged 30 to 39 with acute or convalescent COVID-19. Each CDR3 is given with its conserved first and last residue. Fields, in order: D gene, V gene, J gene, CDR3 DNA, CDR3 protein. The D gene is left open where the match is weak.

TRBD1	TRBV10-2	TRBJ1-5	TGCGCCAGCACTCCTAGAACAGGGGTCAATCAGCCCCAGCATTTT	CASTPRTGVNQPQHF
-	TRBV4-2	TRBJ1-1	TGTGCCAGCAGCCAAGATAAAAACAGGGTGGGCACTGAAGCTTTCTTT	CASSQDKNRVGTEAFF
-	TRBV6-9	TRBJ1-2	TGTGCCAGCACCCAACCGCAGGGGCCCCACGTGGCTGGCTACACCTTC	CASTQPQGPHVAGYTF
-	TRBV12-5	TRBJ1-3	TGTGCTAGTGGTTCTTCGTCCCTCCTCTCTGGAAACACCATATATTTT	CASGSSSLLSGNTIYF
-	TRBV14	TRBJ1-2	TGTGCCAGCAGCCAAGCGGACAGTAGGGGCTACACCTTC	CASSQADSRGYTF
TRBD2	TRBV7-2	TRBJ2-2	TGTGCCAGCAGCTGGGGCGGGGGGAACACCGGGGAGCTGTTTTTT	CASSWGGGNTGELFF
TRBD1	TRBV4-2	TRBJ1-2	TGTGCCAGCAGCCAAAACAGGGGGCCGGACTATGGCTACACCTTC	CASSQNRGPDYGYTF
-	TRBV7-2	TRBJ2-5	TGTGCCAGCAGCTATAGGGGGATACAGACCCAGTACTTC	CASSYRGIQTQYF
TRBD2	TRBV19	TRBJ2-3	TGTGCCAGTAGTTTCAGCGGGAGTTCAGATACGCAGTATTTT	CASSFSGSSDTQYF
TRBD1	TRBV5-6	TRBJ1-6	TGTGCCAGCAGTTATGGACAGGGTAATTCACCCCTCCACTTT	CASSYGQGNSPLHF
-	TRBV18	TRBJ1-2	TGTGCCAGCTCACCGGTGGCAGGGGCAGAGAGGGGCTACACCTTC	CASSPVAGAERGYTF
TRBD1	TRBV15	TRBJ2-5	TGTGCCACCAGCACTTACCCGCCCGGGACAGGGGATCGAGAGACCCAGTACTTC	CATSTYPPGTGDRETQYF